This T cell receptor beta chain was recovered during a study of cytomegalovirus exposure and HLA in healthy donors. Study as a whole: Falling in the Caucasian-associated ancestry cluster were about 80% of 350 to 400 genotyped donors. Findings and limits, study-wide: A few CMV-associated chains were confirmed in vitro to be specific for CMV antigens. Later analysis identified several of the most significant clusters that appeared linked to common viral pathogens.

PCR amplification relied on 60 Vbeta primers (plus 13 Jbeta primers). Here immunoSEQ multiplex PCR was the method, and the copy in TCRdb shows in-frame clones only, minus some. Of roughly 100,000 clones in the sample, over 65% were seen once. Concerning this clone itself: Its antigen remains unidentified.

Germline CDR1 and CDR2: LGHNA and YNFKEQ. The V end was cut by 0 bases, the J end by 6 bases, with 14 bases between. The CDR3 is 15 amino acids. The V and J genes are TRBV4-2 and TRBJ1-2, with D maybe TRBD1 (5 bases). The source material was PBMCs. This sequence originates from a man aged 35-49 years in good health and CMV-seropositive. CDR3 DNA sequence: TGTGCCAGCAGCCAAGAAAGGGGATGGTCGGATGGCTACACCTTC. It encodes CASSQERGWSDGYTF.